This T cell receptor (beta chain) was retrieved from a study of spatial heterogeneity in lung cancer. Study details: Consistent detection of more beta-chain than alpha-chain sequences was observed.

TCRdb redid the calling of the 5' RACE reads with MiXCR, one entry per CDR3 protein. Seen here are more than 5,000 distinct CDR3 sequences, less than 9.5% observed once, and the top ten hold roughly 20%. V was cut by 6 bases and J by 4 bases, with 11 bases left in between. There are 13 residues in the CDR3. CDR1 LGHNT and CDR2 FRNRAP come from the germline V gene. The time point denotes: sample taken at primary tumor resection. Frozen PBMC, nontumor lung or tumor provided whole RNA, which was sequenced unsorted. The table lists this clonotype with a few counts. The chain employs TRBV12-5 and TRBJ2-3; D might be TRBD2 (5 bases). Sample: normal lung tissue next to the tumor, taken at surgery. The receptor comes from a female donor with early-stage non-small cell lung cancer. The CDR3, as DNA: TGTGCTAGTGGCCGGACCGGGGCAGATACGCAGTATTTT. It translates to CASGRTGADTQYF.